The entry that follows covers one TCR beta chain sequence. This clone appeared once. This receptor's antigen is unknown. The input lacks base qualities; no much larger clone sits a single base away. The trial excluded patients who had a history of autoimmune disease or were on systemic immunosuppression. Peripheral blood for TCR sequencing was drawn from every dose cohort at baseline, at cycle 4 day 1 and at cycle 7 day 1. Samples came from an open-label, multicenter, first-in-human phase I dose-escalation trial of ivuxolimab. Adults with locally advanced or metastatic head and neck squamous cell, hepatocellular, melanoma or renal cell carcinoma were enrolled in the trial. CD4+ and CD8+ T cells were sorted separately from peripheral blood before TCR sequencing. V is pared back by 3 bases and J by 8 bases, with 11 bases lying between the germline termini. CDR1 and CDR2, looked up from the germline V gene (reference sequence), are GTSNPN and SVGIG. Taken from cysteine to phenylalanine, the CDR3 has 11 residues. Only the CDR3 region is kept as DNA, spanning 33 bases read in frame from base 1.

This specimen comes from a study of OX40 agonist ivuxolimab in advanced cancers. For context, the study as a whole: Ivuxolimab, which targeted the costimulatory receptor OX40 (CD134), was an agonistic, fully human IgG2 monoclonal antibody. In the dose-escalation cohort, 65% to 90% of patients were male, and the mean age was approximately 60 years, with a range of roughly 20 to 80. Intravenous ivuxolimab was administered to patients every 2 weeks at six dose levels: 0.01, 0.1, 0.3, 1.5, 3 and 10 mg/kg. Partial responses were achieved by three dose-escalation patients, of whom one had hepatocellular carcinoma and two had cutaneous melanoma. The purpose of peripheral TCRbeta sequencing was to test whether ivuxolimab changed TCR sequence diversity and led to clonal T-cell expansion. Of the 50 to 55 dose-escalation patients, hepatocellular carcinoma was present in around 19, melanoma in approximately 15, renal cell carcinoma in 9 and head and neck cancer in 9. The paper covers the monotherapy dose-escalation part of the phase I ivuxolimab trial, which included N = 52 patients. Patients were allowed to have had prior anti-PD-1, anti-PD-L1 or anti-CTLA-4 therapy, and around 43% of the dose-escalation patients had been treated with checkpoint inhibitors. Results the study describes overall, beyond this receptor: In the 0.1-3.0 mg/kg groups, partial responders had among the lowest normalized peripheral clonal expansion, particularly in CD8+ T cells. On average, CD8+ T cells showed more expanded clones than CD4+ T cells after ivuxolimab. The antigen specificity of the clonally expanded peripheral T cells was not determined. Low levels of normalized T-cell clonal expansion were also shown by some nonresponding patients. At doses from 0.1 to 3.0 mg/kg, clonal expansion was seen in both CD4+ and CD8+ blood T cells between baseline and week 6.

To sequence the TCRbeta CDR3 region, genomic DNA was isolated from the sorted cells. The immunoSEQ Assay was used to sequence the TCRbeta CDR3 regions. As stored in TCRdb, this immuneACCESS dataset retains in-frame rearrangements with V and J assigned. A fraction of the clones does not appear; measured against another copy, unresolved V genes explain less than half of the discrepancy, and the remainder lacks a known reason. Across this sample there are under 85,000 clones, with 65% to 90% seen only once. The ten largest clones take up roughly 3% of the sample. This clonotype was sampled from an adult with an advanced solid tumor such as melanoma, head and neck, liver or kidney cancer. Sequenced here: CD4+ or CD8+ T cells sorted from blood, sampled in a trial of the OX40 agonist ivuxolimab. The V gene is TRBV30 and the J gene is TRBJ2-7; too little of a D gene remains to name it. The DNA sequence is TGTGCCTGGAGGCTAGACAAAAAGCAGTACTTC. Translated, this gives CAWRLDKKQYF.